This TCR beta chain was recorded in a study of shared clonotypes between healthy human individuals. Repertoires were generated with immunoSEQ multiplex PCR, while TCRdb's copy carries only in-frame clones and drops some. The sample holds 500,000 or so clones; 90% to 97% are singletons and the top ten take under 0.065%. The sample consisted of naive CD4+ T cells sorted from blood. Subset given: CD45RA+ positively selected. The receptor was derived from a woman in her 30s in good health.

The CDR3 bases are TGTGCCAGCAGTGCCGGGGACCCCTATGGCTACACCTTC. Translation gives CASSAGDPYGYTF. The chain recombines TRBV6-4 with TRBJ1-2, with D possibly matching TRBD1 (5 bases). There are 13 residues in the CDR3. The germline V gene has CDR1 MRHNA and CDR2 SNTAGT. V was shortened by 4 bases and J by 4 bases, with 10 bases between the two germline ends.